These T cell receptor beta chains were read from a single sample in a study of cytomegalovirus exposure and HLA in healthy donors. Clones were read by immunoSEQ multiplex PCR, and TCRdb kept only the in-frame ones, dropping some. The data show 65,000 to 100,000 clones, 76% seen once. Sequenced input: PBMCs. The receptors stem from a man aged 35 to 55 in good health and CMV-seronegative. Both conserved end residues are part of each CDR3.

V gene	J gene	CDR3 protein
TRBV7-8	TRBJ1-5	CASSSARGGSGNQPQHF
TRBV6-6	TRBJ1-3	CASSYIQGPGNTIYF
TRBV6-4	TRBJ1-1	CASSDSLTGGITEAFF
TRBV7-9	TRBJ1-1	CSSSPPNRVPNTEAFF
TRBV7-9	TRBJ1-2	CASSPWGQKDGYTF
TRBV23-1	TRBJ1-1	CASSHRGQVTEAFF
TRBV4-2	TRBJ2-2	CASSQGTSGAPNTGELFF
TRBV10-3	TRBJ2-3	CAISEPRREGGPSYTQYF
TRBV30	TRBJ1-2	CAWKTGSRALYGYTF
TRBV4-1	TRBJ2-2	CASSRAGSRTGELFF
TRBV19	TRBJ2-7	CASAPDRGYYEQYF
TRBV10-3	TRBJ1-3	CAISGHVGDGNTIYF
TRBV4-3	TRBJ2-3	CASSQDITDTQYF
TRBV5-1	TRBJ2-3	CASSRGTSSSTDTQYF
TRBV29-1	TRBJ2-5	CSVEESGGGTQYF
TRBV20-1	TRBJ1-2	CSARASLGYTF
TRBV4-2	TRBJ1-1	CASSQDPLSPGFAQAFF
TRBV4-1	TRBJ1-5	CASSPTGNNQPQHF
TRBV19	TRBJ2-1	CASSTGRTSGAYSYNEQFF
TRBV14	TRBJ1-5	CASSQGLPGQPQHF
TRBV10-3	TRBJ2-3	CAISEQKRTDTQYF
TRBV9	TRBJ1-2	CASRKEEGSYGYTF